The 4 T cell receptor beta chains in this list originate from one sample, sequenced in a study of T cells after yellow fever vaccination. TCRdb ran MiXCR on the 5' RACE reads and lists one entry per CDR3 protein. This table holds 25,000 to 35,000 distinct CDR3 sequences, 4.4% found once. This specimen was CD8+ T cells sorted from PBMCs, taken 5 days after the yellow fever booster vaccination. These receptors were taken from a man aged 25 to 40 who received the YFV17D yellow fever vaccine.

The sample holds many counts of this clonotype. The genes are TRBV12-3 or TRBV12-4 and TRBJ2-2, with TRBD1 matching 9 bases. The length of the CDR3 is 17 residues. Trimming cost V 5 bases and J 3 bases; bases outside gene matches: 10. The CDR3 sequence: CASSPPNRGPYTGELFF. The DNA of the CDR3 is TGTGCCAGCAGTCCGCCGAACAGGGGGCCTTACACCGGGGAGCTGTTTTTT.

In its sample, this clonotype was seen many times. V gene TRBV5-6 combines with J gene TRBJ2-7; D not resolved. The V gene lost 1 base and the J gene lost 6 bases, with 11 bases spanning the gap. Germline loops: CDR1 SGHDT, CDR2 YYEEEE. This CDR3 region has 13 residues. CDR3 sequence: CASSLSEGLEQYF. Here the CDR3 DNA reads TGTGCCAGCAGCTTGTCTGAAGGCCTCGAGCAGTACTTC.

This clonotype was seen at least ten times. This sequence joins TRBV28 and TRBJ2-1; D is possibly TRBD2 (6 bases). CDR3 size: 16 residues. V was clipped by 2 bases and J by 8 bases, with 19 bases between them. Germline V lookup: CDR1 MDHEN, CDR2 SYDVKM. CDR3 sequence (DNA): TGTGCCAGCAGTTTACTGGCGGGAACGTCCGGGGATGAGCAGTTCTTC. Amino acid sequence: CASSLLAGTSGDEQFF.

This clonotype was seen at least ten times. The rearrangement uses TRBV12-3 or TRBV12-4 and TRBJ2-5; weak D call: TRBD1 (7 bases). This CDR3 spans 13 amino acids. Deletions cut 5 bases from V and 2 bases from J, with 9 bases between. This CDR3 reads CASSAGQQETQYF. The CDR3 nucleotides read TGTGCCAGCAGTGCGGGACAGCAAGAGACCCAGTACTTC.